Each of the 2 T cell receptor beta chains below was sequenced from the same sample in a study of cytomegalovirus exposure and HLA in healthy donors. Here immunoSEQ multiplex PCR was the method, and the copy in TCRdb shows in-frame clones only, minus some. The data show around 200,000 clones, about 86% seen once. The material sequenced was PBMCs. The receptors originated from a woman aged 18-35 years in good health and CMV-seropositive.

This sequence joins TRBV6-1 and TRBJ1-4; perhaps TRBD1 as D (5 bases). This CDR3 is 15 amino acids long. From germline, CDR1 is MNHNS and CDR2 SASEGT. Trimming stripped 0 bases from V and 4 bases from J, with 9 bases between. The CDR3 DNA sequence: TGTGCCAGCAGTGAAGCTAAGGGGTTTAATGAAAAACTGTTTTTT. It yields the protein CASSEAKGFNEKLFF.

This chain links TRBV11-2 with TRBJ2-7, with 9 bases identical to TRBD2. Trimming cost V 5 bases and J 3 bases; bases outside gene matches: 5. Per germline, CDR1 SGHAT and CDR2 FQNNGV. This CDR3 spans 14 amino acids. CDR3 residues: CASSLQRGDYEQYF. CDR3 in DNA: TGTGCCAGCAGCCTCCAGCGGGGGGACTACGAGCAGTACTTC.